This entry lists 28 T cell receptor gamma chains sequenced from one sample in a study of γδ T cells in repeated Plasmodium falciparum infection. Flow sorting of PBMC yielded separate Vgamma9/Vdelta2+ and Vdelta2-negative gammadelta T cell populations for bulk repertoire analysis. TCRdb ran CATT on the multiplex PCR reads. The sample records around 27,000 gamma-chain clones, around 1.4% being singletons. Specimen: gamma-delta T cells from blood. These TCRs come from a pool of human donors (malaria-infected and uninfected, not separated).

This clone was counted between two and nine times. A read error may be the cause here, since a much bigger clone is one base away. The chain recombines TRGV2 with TRGJ1 or TRGJ2. No J segment appears in TCRdb, so it was assigned here by matching the sequence to germline. Germline values: CDR1 EGSNGY, CDR2 YDSYNSKV. With 1 base clipped from V and 2 bases from J, the junction kept 14 bases outside the gene matches. The CDR3 has 17 amino acids. The CDR3, as DNA: TGTGCCACCTGGGACGGTGAAGGGGTGGGATATTATTATAAGAAACTCTTT. Protein product: CATWDGEGVGYYYKKLF.

This clone was counted only a few times. TCRdb's listed protein matches a much larger clone and diverges from this DNA's translation at residue 9, likely through a read error; the protein shown comes from the DNA. The chain carries TRGV9 and TRGJ1 or TRGJ2. TCRdb gives no J gene; it was assigned here by matching the DNA to germline. The J segment lost 9 bases and the V segment lost 6 bases, leaving 14 bases of the junction unmatched. The CDR3 is made up of 13 amino acids. In germline, CDR1 is GITISATS, CDR2 ISYDGTV (reference sequence). CDR3 region: CALWRGRSRKKLF. The CDR3 nucleotides are TGTGCCTTGTGGCGGGGGCGGAGTCGTAAGAAACTCTTT.

In this sample, this clone turned up a few times. TCRdb pairs this DNA with a much larger clone's protein that differs at residue 5, likely a read error; the protein shown was translated from the DNA. The chain uses TRGV9 and TRGJ1 or TRGJ2. V lost 6 bases to trimming and J lost 10 bases; unmatched junction nucleotides: 30. Germline CDR1 GITISATS, CDR2 ISYDGTV (reference sequence). This CDR3 is 18 amino acids long. Here the CDR3 reads CALWKGHPGPIRYLKKLF. The DNA for the CDR3 is TGTGCCTTGTGGAAGGGCCACCCGGGTCCCATACGCTACCTAAAGAAACTCTTT.

This clone was seen repeatedly, ten times or more. A much larger clone lies one base from this, so it may be a read error. The chain links TRGV9 to TRGJ1 or TRGJ2. CDR1 and CDR2 from the germline V gene are GITISATS and ISYDGTV (reference sequence). The CDR3 runs 14 residues. The CDR3 region has the DNA TGTGCCTTGTGGGAGGTGAAGAATTATTATAGGAAACTCTTT. It codes for CALWEVKNYYRKLF.

Remarks on this clone: TCRdb lists the protein of a much larger clone for this DNA, which differs at residue 7, so this is likely a read error; the protein given here is translated from the DNA itself. This sequence joins TRGV9 and TRGJP. Since TCRdb gives no J gene, matching the DNA to germline was used here to assign it. The CDR3 is 17 residues long. J was trimmed by 7 bases and V by 0 bases; bases with no gene match: 6. Looked up from germline, CDR1 is GITISATS and CDR2 is ISYDGTV (reference sequence). The CDR3 DNA follows: TGTGCCTTGTGGGAGGTGCGTATGGAGTTGGGCAAAAAAATCAAGGTATTT. Amino acids: CALWEVRMELGKKIKVF.

This clone was seen a handful of times. The protein in TCRdb stems from a much larger clone and differs at residue 4 from this DNA's translation, likely a read error; here the protein is translated from the DNA. The chain couples TRGV3 to TRGJ1 or TRGJ2. The J gene, missing from TCRdb, was assigned here through DNA to germline matching. CDR1 is VTNTFY and CDR2 is YDVSTARD in the germline V gene (reference sequence). The CDR3 contains 13 residues. This CDR3 is CATRDRPRDKKLF. In nucleotides, the CDR3 is TGTGCCACCCGGGACAGGCCCCGTGATAAGAAACTCTTT.

This clone was picked up a small number of times. A read error likely explains this, since a far larger clone differs by one base. The identical CDR3 is also encoded by other nucleotide sequences in the sample. The chain joins TRGV9 to TRGJ1 or TRGJ2. The J gene was missing in TCRdb and was found by matching the end of the DNA to germline. This CDR3 has 13 amino acids. Germline V gene lookup returns CDR1 GITISATS and CDR2 ISYDGTV (reference sequence). CDR3 nucleotide sequence: TGCGCCTTGTGGGATTTCTCGTATTATAAGAAACTCTTT. Its translation is CALWDFSYYKKLF.

This clone occurred a few times. This DNA's translation differs at residue 2 from TCRdb's protein, which comes from a much larger clone; a read error is likely, and the protein shown is translated from the DNA. The rearrangement joins TRGV4 to TRGJ1 or TRGJ2. No J gene is reported in TCRdb; it was inferred here by comparing the DNA with germline. The CDR3 runs to 12 residues. Looked up from germline, CDR1 is EGSTGY and CDR2 is YDSYTSSV. CDR3 protein: CTTWHLYYKKLF. Written as DNA, the CDR3 is TGTACCACCTGGCACCTTTATTATAAGAAACTCTTT.

This clone came up many times. This likely came from a read error, as a far larger clone is one base away. This sample also contains other DNA sequences that code for the same CDR3. J is TRGJP1 and V is TRGV9. TCRdb lists no J gene, so it was determined here by aligning the DNA to germline. Germline V gene sequence: CDR1 GITISATS, CDR2 ISYDGTV (reference sequence). The CDR3 contains 15 residues. CDR3 nucleotides: TGTGCCCTGTGGGAGGCCTATACCACTGGTTGGTTCAAGATATTT. Protein: CALWEAYTTGWFKIF.

On this clone: A far larger clone is one nucleotide away, so this likely arose from a read error. Additional DNA sequences in this sample encode the identical CDR3. The V and J genes are TRGV3 and TRGJP2. CDR1 is VTNTFY and CDR2 is YDVSTARD in the germline V gene (reference sequence). The CDR3 sequence is 14 residues long. This CDR3 is CATWDKKFGWIKTF. In DNA, the CDR3 is TGTGCCACCTGGGACAAGAAATTTGGTTGGATCAAGACTTTT.

This clone has a count of ten or more. The protein given by TCRdb reflects a much larger clone and differs at residue 7 from this DNA's translation, likely from a read error; the protein shown is the DNA's translation. The CDR3: CALWKGTDKKLF. The CDR3 DNA reads as TGTGCCTTGTGGAAGGGCACCGATAAGAAACTCTTT. The chain carries TRGV9 and TRGJ1 or TRGJ2. TCRdb lists no J gene, so it was determined here by aligning the DNA to germline. The V gene's germline CDR1 is GITISATS and CDR2 ISYDGTV (reference sequence). The junction had 10 bases not matched to a gene; V was cut back by 6 bases and J by 8 bases. The CDR3 totals 12 residues.

In its sample, this clone was seen many times. A far larger clone lies a single base away; this is likely a read error. Distinct nucleotide sequences in the sample also encode this CDR3. This chain uses TRGV9 with TRGJP. The J gene is absent in TCRdb and was assigned here via DNA matching to germline. The CDR3 loop spans 16 amino acids. Germline-derived CDR1 and CDR2 are GITISATS and ISYDGTV (reference sequence). The CDR3 sequence: CALWAIQELGKKIKVF. CDR3 sequence (DNA): TGTGCCCTGTGGGCCATCCAAGAGTTGGGCAAAAAAATCAAGGTATTT.

This clone has a handful of counts. A far bigger clonotype differs at one base, so this is likely a read error. The sample contains more than one DNA sequence encoding this CDR3. The rearrangement links TRGV9 to TRGJP. Assignment of the J gene here rests on matching the DNA to germline, because TCRdb gives none. Germline lookup yields CDR1 GITISATS and CDR2 ISYDGTV (reference sequence). This CDR3 contains 17 residues. The CDR3 sequence: CALWEYGQELGKKIKVF. DNA of the CDR3: TGTGCCTTGTGGGAGTACGGACAAGAGTTGGGCAAAAAGATCAAGGTATTT.

In its sample, this clone was seen many times. The chain couples TRGV9 to TRGJP2. The CDR3 totals 14 residues. Per germline, CDR1 GITISATS and CDR2 ISYDGTV (reference sequence). With 0 bases clipped from V and 10 bases from J, the junction kept 8 bases outside the gene matches. The CDR3 sequence is CALWEVQLGWIKTF. In nucleotides, the CDR3 is TGTGCCTTGTGGGAGGTGCAACTCGGTTGGATCAAGACGTTT.

The chain carries TRGV9 and TRGJP. TCRdb leaves out the J gene; it was filled in here by matching the DNA to germline. This CDR3 has 17 residues. Germline V gives CDR1 GITISATS, CDR2 ISYDGTV (reference sequence). V lost 1 base to trimming and J lost 16 bases; unmatched junction nucleotides: 16. As DNA, the CDR3 is TGTGCCTTGTGGGAGGTTGAAAAGTTGGGCAAAAAAAAAATCAAGGTATTT. Protein: CALWEVEKLGKKKIKVF.

This clone has a count of ten or more. TCRdb lists the protein of a much larger clone for this DNA, which differs at residue 9, so this is likely a read error; the protein given here is translated from the DNA itself. The chain couples TRGV9 to TRGJP. The J gene, missing from TCRdb, was assigned here through DNA to germline matching. The junction had 10 bases not matched to a gene; V was cut back by 0 bases and J by 11 bases. In germline, CDR1 is GITISATS, CDR2 ISYDGTV (reference sequence). The CDR3 is made up of 17 amino acids. CDR3 protein: CALWEVTTGMGKKIKVF. For the CDR3, the DNA is TGTGCCTTGTGGGAGGTGACAACGGGGATGGGCAAAAAAATCAAGGTATTT.

On this clone: TCRdb's protein, taken from a much larger clone, differs from this DNA's translation at residue 3, likely owing to a read error; the protein displayed comes from the DNA. CDR3 sequence reads: CAAWEATYKKLF. CDR3 bases: TGTGCCGCCTGGGAAGCCACTTATAAGAAACTCTTT. The V and J genes are TRGV4 and TRGJ1 or TRGJ2. Assignment of the J gene here rests on matching the DNA to germline, because TCRdb gives none. Germline CDR1 is EGSTGY and CDR2 is YDSYTSSV. This CDR3 has 12 residues.

This clone was counted between two and nine times. The translation of this DNA and the TCRdb protein of a much larger clone differ at residue 3, probably owing to a read error; the protein shown here is translated from the DNA. The chain recombines TRGV3 with TRGJ1 or TRGJ2. TCRdb carries no J gene annotation; the J gene was assigned here by matching the DNA with germline. The CDR3 sequence is 15 residues long. Germline V CDR1 and CDR2: VTNTFY, YDVSTARD (reference sequence). The CDR3 reads CAAWDRPSVSYKKLF. CDR3 nucleotides: TGTGCCGCCTGGGACAGGCCATCTGTCTCCTATAAGAAACTCTTT.

Comment on this clone: A read error is likely here: a far larger clone is one base away. This same CDR3 is encoded by further DNA sequences in the sample. The J gene is TRGJP, the V gene TRGV9. The J gene comes from matching the DNA to germline here; TCRdb lacks it. From germline, CDR1 is GITISATS and CDR2 ISYDGTV (reference sequence). CDR3 length: 20 amino acids. This chain's CDR3 is CALWEVKRPGQELGKKIKVF. CDR3 in DNA: TGTGCATTGTGGGAGGTGAAACGTCCCGGCCAAGAGTTGGGCAAAAAAATCAAGGTATTT.

This clone was observed a handful of times. Since a far larger clone is one base different, this is likely a read error. Other DNA sequences in this sample translate to the same CDR3. V gene assignment gives TRGV3, but the J gene was left uncalled. Germline-derived CDR1 and CDR2 are VTNTFY and YDVSTARD (reference sequence). CDR3 length: 13 amino acids. Written as DNA, the CDR3 is TGTGCCACCTGGGACCATCTCTATTATAAGAAGCTCTTT. Its translation is CATWDHLYYKKLF.

Comment on this clone: TCRdb shows a much larger clone's protein in place of this DNA's translation, and the two differ at residue 7, likely through a read error; the protein shown is translated from the DNA. The J gene is uncalled and the V gene is TRGV9. This CDR3 region has 13 residues. Germline loops: CDR1 GITISATS, CDR2 ISYDGTV (reference sequence). In nucleotides, the CDR3 is TGTGCCTTGTGGGAGGTGCAGCCCGCGATTGGTCTCTTT. Translated: CALWEVQPAIGLF.

The table lists this clone with a few counts. Translating this DNA gives a protein that differs at residue 5 from the TCRdb one, which belongs to a much larger clone; a read error is likely, and the protein shown is this translation. The chain joins TRGV4 to TRGJ1 or TRGJ2. The CDR3 covers 10 residues. Germline V lookup: CDR1 EGSTGY, CDR2 YDSYTSSV. Trimming removed 6 bases from V and 11 bases from J; junction bases left unmatched: 7. The CDR3 DNA is TGTGCCACCTGGAATTGTGAGAAACTCTTT. Residues: CATWNCEKLF.

This clone was observed a handful of times. TCRdb's protein, taken from a much larger clone, differs from this DNA's translation at residue 10, likely owing to a read error; the protein displayed comes from the DNA. The chain is built from TRGV8 and TRGJP1. TCRdb lists no J gene, so it was determined here by aligning the DNA to germline. This CDR3 has 14 residues. The germline V gene encodes CDR1 VENAVY and CDR2 YDSYNSRV. For the CDR3, the DNA is TGTGCCACCTGGGCCGATACCACTGGTGGGTTCAAGATATTT. This codes for CATWADTTGGFKIF.

Regarding this clone: This DNA's translation and the protein TCRdb lists, from a much larger clone, do not match at residue 8, likely due to a read error; the protein shown is translated from the DNA. The chain combines TRGV3 with TRGJP2. No J gene is reported in TCRdb; it was inferred here by comparing the DNA with germline. With V trimmed by 0 bases and J by 7 bases, 5 bases remained unmatched. Germline V gives CDR1 VTNTFY, CDR2 YDVSTARD (reference sequence). The CDR3 sequence is 14 residues long. CDR3: CATWDRLLDWIKTF. CDR3 nucleotides: TGTGCCACCTGGGACAGGCTCCTTGATTGGATCAAGACGTTT.

This clone appeared many times. TCRdb shows a much larger clone's protein in place of this DNA's translation, and the two differ at residue 8, likely through a read error; the protein shown is translated from the DNA. Additional DNA sequences in this sample encode the identical CDR3. The chain joins TRGV9 to TRGJP. The germline V gene has CDR1 GITISATS and CDR2 ISYDGTV (reference sequence). CDR3 length: 16 amino acids. CDR3 sequence: CALWEAQGLGKKIKVF. CDR3 nucleotides: TGTGCCTTGTGGGAGGCACAAGGGTTGGGCAAAAAAATCAAGGTATTT.

This clone was seen a handful of times. This probably arose from a read error, given a far larger clone one base away. The V gene call is TRGV9, and the J gene call is absent. Germline CDR1 reads GITISATS; CDR2 reads ISYDGTV (reference sequence). The CDR3 has 19 amino acids. For the CDR3, the DNA is TGTGCCTTGTGGGAGGTCTTAATTGGATCGGAATTGGGCAAAAAAATCAAGGTGTTT. Protein product: CALWEVLIGSELGKKIKVF.

This clone was found many times. It differs at one base from a far larger clone, so likely a read error. In the same sample, other DNA sequences code for this CDR3. The chain employs TRGV9 and TRGJP. No J gene is reported in TCRdb; it was inferred here by comparing the DNA with germline. Germline V gene lookup returns CDR1 GITISATS and CDR2 ISYDGTV (reference sequence). CDR3 length: 16 amino acids. The CDR3 loop is CALWDQQELGKKIKVF. CDR3 bases: TGTGCCTTGTGGGATCAACAAGAGTTGGGCAAAAAGATCAAGGTATTT.

This clone was seen many times. The chain combines TRGV9 with TRGJP2. V shed 3 bases and J 3 bases; nucleotides not matched to a gene: 7. CDR1 and CDR2 (germline): GITISATS, ISYDGTV (reference sequence). The CDR3 is made up of 15 amino acids. The CDR3 nucleotides read TGTGCCTTGTGGGAGACCCCGGGTAGTGATTGGATCAAGACGTTT. Amino acids: CALWETPGSDWIKTF.